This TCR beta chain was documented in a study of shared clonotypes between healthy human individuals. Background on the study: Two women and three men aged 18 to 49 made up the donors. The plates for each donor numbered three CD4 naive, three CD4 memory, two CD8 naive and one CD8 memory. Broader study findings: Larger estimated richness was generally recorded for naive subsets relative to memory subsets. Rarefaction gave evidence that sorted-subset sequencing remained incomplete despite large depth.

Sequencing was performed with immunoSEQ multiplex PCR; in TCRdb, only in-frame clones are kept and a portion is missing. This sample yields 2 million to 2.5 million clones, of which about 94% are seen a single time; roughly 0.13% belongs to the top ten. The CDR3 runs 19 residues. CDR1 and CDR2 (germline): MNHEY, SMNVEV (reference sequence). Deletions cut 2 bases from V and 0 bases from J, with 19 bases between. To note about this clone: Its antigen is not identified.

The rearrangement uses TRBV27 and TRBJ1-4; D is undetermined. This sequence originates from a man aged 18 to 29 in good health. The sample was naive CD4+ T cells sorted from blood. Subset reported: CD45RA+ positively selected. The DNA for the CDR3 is TGTGCCAGCAGTTTAGAAGGCAGACGCCCTCTTGCAACTAATGAAAAACTGTTTTTT. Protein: CASSLEGRRPLATNEKLFF.